These 6 T cell receptor beta chains originate from one sample sequenced in a study of CD8+CD57+ T cells in acquired aplastic anemia. Genomic DNA, the template, was used for profiling of the TCR beta VDJ and CDR3. TCRdb re-analysed the reads in MiXCR, keeping a single row per CDR3 protein. The repertoire holds about 130,000 distinct CDR3 sequences, around 41% seen once, with 8% to 8.5% in the top ten. The sample consisted of sorted CD4+, CD8+, or CD8+CD57+ T cells (not recorded which) from PBMCs. The receptors here all came from a human donor in good health, serving as a control.

This clonotype was found many times. The chain links TRBV5-5 to TRBJ2-6; possibly TRBD1 for D (5 bases). Germline-derived CDR1 and CDR2 are SGHKS and YYEKEE (reference sequence). The V end lost 0 bases, the J end lost 5 bases, and 12 bases lay between the germline ends. CDR3 length: 16 residues. The CDR3 sequence: CASSLVAGRWANVLTF. In DNA form, the CDR3 reads TGTGCCAGCAGCTTGGTGGCAGGGCGTTGGGCCAACGTCCTGACTTTC.

CDR3 in amino acids: CSVVSGDSYNEQYF. CDR3 coding DNA: TGCAGCGTTGTGAGCGGGGACTCCTACAATGAGCAGTACTTC. The J gene is TRBJ2-5, the V gene TRBV29-1, with 7 bases that match TRBD2. CDR3 length equals 14 residues. The V gene's germline CDR1 is SQVTM and CDR2 ANQGSEA. V lost 4 bases and J lost 11; bases outside the gene matches: 16.

This clonotype was counted between two and nine times. The V and J genes are TRBV3-1 and TRBJ1-2; no clear D. Germline CDR1 reads LGHDT; CDR2 reads YNNKEL (reference sequence). V was shortened by 3 bases and J by 1 base, with 3 bases between the two germline ends. This CDR3 has 12 residues. The CDR3 reads CASSQLNYGYTF. DNA for the CDR3: TGTGCCAGCAGCCAGCTTAACTATGGCTACACCTTC. Based on the CDR3 plus reference TRBV3-1 and TRBJ1-2, the full variable domain is DTAVSQTPKYLVTQMGNDKSIKCEQNLGHDTMYWYKQDSKKFLKIMFSYNNKELIINETVPNRFSPKSPDKAHLNLHINSLELGDSAVYFCASSQLNYGYTFGSGTRLTVV.

The chain recombines TRBV10-1 with TRBJ2-3; TRBD2 matches 14 bases. Germline V CDR1 and CDR2: WNHNN, SYGVQD (reference sequence). Losses at the gene ends were 4 bases for V and 2 bases for J; bases not matched to a gene: 5. This CDR3 is built from 17 residues. CDR3 region: CASSGGLAGAVTDTQYF. The CDR3 bases are TGCGCCAGCAGTGGGGGACTAGCGGGAGCTGTCACAGATACGCAGTATTTT.

The V and J genes are TRBV2 and TRBJ2-5; TRBD1 agrees at 9 bases. Germline-derived CDR1 and CDR2 are SNHLY and FYNNEI. The junction had 4 bases not matched to a gene; V was cut back by 0 bases and J by 5 bases. The CDR3 length is 15 residues. The CDR3 protein is CASSEAGQGVETQYF. The CDR3, as DNA: TGTGCCAGCAGTGAAGCGGGACAGGGTGTGGAGACCCAGTACTTC.

This clonotype showed up many times. CDR3 in amino acids: CASSSFPGQGRGYTF. The CDR3 DNA is TGTGCCAGTAGTTCTTTTCCGGGACAGGGTCGCGGCTACACCTTC. The V call is TRBV19, the J call TRBJ1-2; 9 nucleotides agree with TRBD1. The CDR3 runs 15 residues. Germline V gives CDR1 LNHDA, CDR2 SQIVND (reference sequence). J was trimmed by 8 bases and V by 5 bases; bases with no gene match: 12.